This T cell receptor (beta chain) was recorded in a study of chemoradiotherapy in HPV16-positive cancers. Study in general: Functional T-cell assays on a couple of HPV16-positive patients' cells defined candidate HPV-specific clones and common TCR motifs.

J was trimmed by 0 bases and V by 5 bases; bases with no gene match: 9. The CDR3 runs 16 residues. Germline assignment: CDR1 LGHNT and CDR2 FRNRAP. General study findings and limits: During treatment, candidate HPV-specific clones and E7-related motifs expanded in tumor.

With respect to this clone: The antigen is not known.

The table came from immunoSEQ multiplex PCR; TCRdb's copy has only in-frame clones and leaves some out. The sample has 30,000 to 40,000 clones, 80% to 90% seen once. Source: blood, taken from a patient who underwent chemoradiotherapy. The receptor comes from a human donor with HPV-associated anogenital cancer. The genes are TRBV12-5 and TRBJ2-7, with 8 bases identical to TRBD2. The CDR3 reads CASGNPAGASSYEQYF. The CDR3 bases are TGTGCTAGTGGTAACCCAGCGGGGGCCTCCTCCTACGAGCAGTACTTC.